The rows below give T cell receptor beta chains drawn from one sample of a study of blood T cells in healthy people across ages. Each CDR3 protein is one row after TCRdb ran MiXCR on the 5' RACE reads. The sample holds over 1,300,000 distinct CDR3 sequences; around 59% are singletons and the top ten take about 6.7%. The sample comprised blood. These receptors were collected from a man aged 18-30 years in good health. The CDR3 runs from the conserved cysteine through the conserved F or W. D genes are given only for firm matches. A row's size may be missing; if present it is once, few, many or a size class.

J gene | clone size | D gene | CDR3 length | V gene | CDR3 protein | CDR3 DNA
TRBJ1-2 | once | NA | 15 | TRBV5-1 | CASSRDGDYLAGYTF | TGCGCCAGCAGCCGGGACGGGGATTATCTCGCGGGCTACACCTTC
TRBJ2-7 | NA | NA | 14 | TRBV7-9 | CASSLVDRAYEQYF | TGTGCCAGCAGCTTAGTGGACAGAGCCTACGAGCAGTACTTC
TRBJ2-1 | NA | NA | 15 | TRBV20-1 | CSARSQEASYNEQFF | TGCAGTGCTAGGTCCCAGGAGGCTTCCTACAATGAGCAGTTCTTC
TRBJ2-1 | NA | TRBD2 | 15 | TRBV27 | CASKGLGGMGDEQFF | TGTGCCAGCAAGGGACTAGGAGGTATGGGCGATGAGCAGTTCTTC
TRBJ2-3 | few | NA | 11 | TRBV2 | CASSELNTQYF | TGTGCCAGCAGTGAGCTCAATACGCAGTATTTT
TRBJ1-3 | NA | TRBD1 | 17 | TRBV7-2 | CASSLAETGGWGNTIYF | TGTGCCAGCAGCTTAGCGGAGACAGGGGGGTGGGGAAACACCATATATTTT
TRBJ2-3 | once | NA | 18 | TRBV27 | CASSLSILTPLAIDTQYF | TGTGCCAGCAGTTTATCGATTTTGACTCCCCTAGCGATAGATACGCAGTATTTT
TRBJ2-7 | NA | NA | 16 | TRBV4-1 | CASSARQGSRSYEQYF | TGCGCCAGCAGCGCCCGTCAGGGGTCACGGTCCTACGAGCAGTACTTC
TRBJ2-7 | many | NA | 13 | TRBV29-1 | CSVEGKSSYEQYF | TGCAGCGTTGAGGGGAAGAGCTCCTACGAGCAGTACTTC
TRBJ1-2 | NA | TRBD1 | 17 | TRBV20-1 | CSAPRLGQANLNNGYTF | TGCAGTGCTCCACGACTCGGACAGGCAAACCTAAATAATGGCTACACCTTC
TRBJ1-5 | few | NA | 15 | TRBV6-1 | CASSEGAGFNQPQHF | TGTGCCAGCAGTGAAGGGGCAGGGTTCAATCAGCCCCAGCATTTT
TRBJ1-2 | few | NA | 12 | TRBV7-2 | CASSLKNYGYTF | TGTGCCAGCAGCTTAAAGAACTATGGCTACACCTTC
TRBJ2-2 | NA | NA | 14 | TRBV29-1 | CSARAGPNTGELFF | TGCAGCGCGCGGGCGGGACCGAACACCGGGGAGCTGTTTTTT
TRBJ2-7 | NA | NA | 15 | TRBV10-3 | CAIRPGQGNMYEQYF | TGTGCCATCAGGCCCGGGCAGGGGAACATGTACGAGCAGTACTTC
TRBJ2-7 | NA | NA | 13 | TRBV6-1 | CASRGTATNEQYF | TGTGCCAGCCGCGGGACAGCCACTAACGAGCAGTACTTC
TRBJ1-1 | once | NA | 14 | TRBV5-1 | CASSLALMNTEAFF | TGCGCCAGCAGCTTGGCATTAATGAACACTGAAGCTTTCTTT
TRBJ2-1 | NA | TRBD2 | 15 | TRBV28 | CASNLLAGGPDEQFF | TGTGCCAGCAACCTACTAGCGGGGGGGCCCGATGAGCAGTTCTTC
TRBJ2-7 | NA | NA | 13 | TRBV28 | CASTWDPAYEQYF | TGTGCCAGCACGTGGGACCCAGCCTACGAGCAGTACTTC
TRBJ2-1 | NA | NA | 19 | TRBV11-3 | CASSLGEGWTPSSYNEQFF | TGTGCCAGCAGCTTAGGGGAAGGTTGGACGCCGAGCTCCTACAATGAGCAGTTCTTC
TRBJ1-1 | NA | NA | 15 | TRBV4-2 | CASSQESRAYTEAFF | TGTGCCAGCAGCCAAGAGAGTAGAGCGTACACTGAAGCTTTCTTT
TRBJ2-1 | NA | NA | 15 | TRBV9 | CASSPQVVTYNEQFF | TGTGCCAGTAGCCCACAGGTAGTCACCTACAATGAGCAGTTCTTC
TRBJ2-1 | NA | TRBD2 | 18 | TRBV10-3 | CAISGGLAGGKGWDEQFF | TGTGCCATCAGTGGGGGACTAGCGGGGGGCAAAGGATGGGATGAGCAGTTCTTC
TRBJ2-7 | NA | NA | 14 | TRBV20-1 | CSARELLESYEQYF | TGCAGTGCTAGAGAGCTCCTGGAATCCTACGAGCAGTACTTC
TRBJ2-3 | NA | NA | 14 | TRBV20-1 | CSASPLMSLDTQYF | TGCAGTGCTAGCCCTTTAATGAGCCTAGATACGCAGTATTTT
TRBJ2-5 | NA | NA | 13 | TRBV4-1 | CASSPQGPSQQYF | TGCGCCAGCAGCCCCCAGGGTCCTAGTCAGCAGTACTTC
TRBJ1-1 | NA | NA | 20 | TRBV4-1 | CASSHQNLPTGYGLNTEAFF | TGCGCCAGCAGCCACCAGAATCTCCCGACTGGATATGGCTTAAACACTGAAGCTTTCTTT
TRBJ1-4 | NA | NA | 16 | TRBV4-3 | CASSQEIRGLGEKLFF | TGCGCCAGCAGCCAAGAAATCAGGGGACTCGGGGAAAAACTGTTTTTT
TRBJ2-1 | NA | TRBD1 | 15 | TRBV6-1 | CASSVWDRVNNEQFF | TGTGCCAGCAGTGTTTGGGACAGGGTAAACAATGAGCAGTTCTTC
TRBJ2-3 | NA | NA | 14 | TRBV20-1 | CSAIKGTSTDTQYF | TGCAGTGCAATTAAGGGTACTAGCACAGATACGCAGTATTTT
TRBJ2-5 | once | NA | 14 | TRBV5-1 | CASSLAQGRNEQYF | TGCGCCAGCAGCTTGGCCCAGGGGAGGAATGAGCAGTACTTC
TRBJ1-2 | few | TRBD1 | 14 | TRBV5-1 | CASSTTGDVIGYTF | TGCGCCAGCAGTACTACAGGGGACGTTATTGGCTACACCTTC
TRBJ2-5 | NA | TRBD2 | 15 | TRBV20-1 | CSARDVTSGEETQYF | TGCAGTGCTAGAGATGTTACTAGCGGGGAAGAGACCCAGTACTTC
TRBJ2-5 | NA | TRBD1 | 15 | TRBV6-5 | CPSSDRGSLQETQYF | TGTCCCAGCAGCGACAGGGGCAGTCTACAAGAGACCCAGTACTTC
TRBJ2-5 | many | TRBD2 | 14 | TRBV7-2 | CASSLAGQQETQYF | TGTGCCAGCAGCCTAGCGGGGCAACAAGAGACCCAGTACTTC
TRBJ2-3 | few | NA | 15 | TRBV7-2 | CASSLTPRVTDTQYF | TGTGCCAGCAGCTTAACCCCGCGAGTTACAGATACGCAGTATTTT
TRBJ2-2 | NA | NA | 16 | TRBV4-3 | CASSQDLGVDTGELFF | TGCGCCAGCAGCCAAGATTTAGGGGTTGACACCGGGGAGCTGTTTTTT